The rows below give T cell receptor beta chains drawn from one sample of a study of technical replicates of blood from a handful of donors. TCRdb's copy holds only in-frame clones and misses some; the assay was immunoSEQ multiplex PCR. This sample yields about 94,000 clones, of which approximately 94% are seen a single time; 0.22% belongs to the top ten. Sequenced input: T cells isolated from PBMCs. These receptor sequences come from a human donor in good health. The CDR3 runs from the conserved cysteine through the conserved F or W. D genes are given only for firm matches. A row's size may be missing; if present it is once, few, many or a size class.

j_gene | abundance | d_gene | v_gene | CDR3nt | CDR3aa
TRBJ1-4 | NA | NA | TRBV7-2 | TGTGCCAGCAGCTTAGGGCCAAATGAAAAACTGTTTTTT | CASSLGPNEKLFF
TRBJ2-3 | NA | NA | TRBV6-1 | TGTGCCAGCAGTGAATGGGGGGGCCGGAGCACAGATACGCAGTATTTT | CASSEWGGRSTDTQYF
TRBJ2-3 | NA | TRBD2 | TRBV29-1 | TGCAGCGTGCCCCTACTAGCGGGGGGGCCAGATACGCAGTATTTT | CSVPLLAGGPDTQYF
TRBJ2-1 | NA | TRBD2 | TRBV5-4 | TGTGCCAGCAGCTTAGAACTAGCGGGAGTAAATGAGCAGTTCTTC | CASSLELAGVNEQFF
TRBJ1-4 | NA | NA | TRBV29-1 | TGCAGCGTTGAGGAATTCGGGGAAAAACTGTTTTTT | CSVEEFGEKLFF
TRBJ2-5 | few | TRBD1 | TRBV6-1 | TGTGCCAGCTCCAGGACAGGGGAGTCTGAGACCCAGTACTTC | CASSRTGESETQYF
TRBJ1-6 | NA | NA | TRBV6-4 | TGTGCCAGCAGTGACGGGCCGAATTCACCCCTCCACTTT | CASSDGPNSPLHF
TRBJ2-7 | once | TRBD2 | TRBV28 | TGTGCCAGCAGTCCCCCAGCGGGAGTAGGGGAGCAGTACTTC | CASSPPAGVGEQYF
TRBJ2-4 | NA | TRBD1 | TRBV5-1 | TGCGCCAGCCGGACAGGGGGGGAAAACATTCAGTACTTC | CASRTGGENIQYF
TRBJ1-5 | NA | NA | TRBV6-1 | TGTGCCAGCAGTGGGTACAGATCAAAGGGGGTTGATCAGCCCCAGCATTTT | CASSGYRSKGVDQPQHF
TRBJ2-7 | NA | TRBD2 | TRBV11-2 | TGTGCCAGCAGCTTAGCGGCTAGCGGGAGGTACGAGCAGTACTTC | CASSLAASGRYEQYF
TRBJ1-3 | NA | TRBD1 | TRBV5-1 | TGCGCCAGCAGCGCCCAAACAGGGGGCACTGGAAACACCATATATTTT | CASSAQTGGTGNTIYF
TRBJ1-4 | NA | TRBD1 | TRBV5-1 | TGCGCCAGCAGCAGGGGGGACAGGGAAGGCGAAAAACTGTTTTTT | CASSRGDREGEKLFF
TRBJ2-1 | once | NA | TRBV5-1 | TGCGCCAGCACTGTGGGGACATCAAACTACAATGAGCAGTTCTTC | CASTVGTSNYNEQFF
TRBJ2-1 | once | TRBD2 | TRBV10-3 | TGTGCCATCAGGACTAGCGGGATAAATGAGCAGTTCTTC | CAIRTSGINEQFF
TRBJ2-3 | once | NA | TRBV28 | TGTGCCAGCAGTTTTTCTTGGGGGCAAGACACAGATACGCAGTATTTT | CASSFSWGQDTDTQYF
TRBJ2-3 | NA | NA | TRBV10-1 | TGCGCCAGCAGTGATTCCGGGGATTACCCAGATACGCAGTATTTT | CASSDSGDYPDTQYF
TRBJ1-5 | NA | NA | TRBV10-1 | TGCGCCAGCAGTGAGTCGGGAGGTAATCAGCCCCAGCATTTT | CASSESGGNQPQHF
TRBJ2-5 | once | NA | TRBV7-6 | TGTGCCAGCAGCTTGGGAGGGGGGGGCACAGAGACCCAGTACTTC | CASSLGGGGTETQYF
TRBJ2-7 | NA | TRBD1 | TRBV27 | TGTGCCAGCAGTGGGACAGACAGACTTACCTCCTACGAGCAGTACTTC | CASSGTDRLTSYEQYF
TRBJ1-1 | NA | TRBD1 | TRBV27 | TGTGCCAGCAGTCAAGGTGGGACAGGGGGAGGGGGGAACACTGAAGCTTTCTTT | CASSQGGTGGGGNTEAFF
TRBJ2-7 | NA | NA | TRBV7-2 | TGTGCCAGCAGCTTAATCCAGCGCTACGAGCAGTACTTC | CASSLIQRYEQYF
TRBJ2-1 | NA | NA | TRBV6-4 | TGTGCCAGCAGAATGGCAGGGGACAATGAGCAGTTCTTC | CASRMAGDNEQFF
TRBJ1-4 | once | NA | TRBV9 | TGTGCCAGCAGCGAATTTGACAGAGATAATGAAAAACTGTTTTTT | CASSEFDRDNEKLFF
TRBJ1-3 | NA | TRBD1 | TRBV10-3 | TGTGCCATCACAGGGGGCTCTGGAAACACCATATATTTT | CAITGGSGNTIYF
TRBJ2-5 | once | NA | TRBV5-1 | TGCGCCAGCAGCATCGGGAATCAAGAGACCCAGTACTTC | CASSIGNQETQYF
TRBJ2-7 | NA | TRBD1 | TRBV5-1 | TGCGCCAGCAGCTTAGTTGCTACAGGGGGGTACGAGCAGTACTTC | CASSLVATGGYEQYF
TRBJ2-1 | NA | NA | TRBV19 | TGTGCCAGTAGTATAGATACGCGTGAGCAGTTCTTC | CASSIDTREQFF
TRBJ2-1 | NA | TRBD2 | TRBV28 | TGTGCCAGCCGGGGGGAGAGCCACATCAATGAGCAGTTCTTC | CASRGESHINEQFF
TRBJ2-7 | NA | NA | TRBV7-2 | TGTGCCAGCAGCCACTCCTACGAGCAGTACTTC | CASSHSYEQYF
TRBJ1-5 | NA | NA | TRBV6-1 | TGTGCCAGCAACCGACAGATCAATCAGCCCCAGCATTTT | CASNRQINQPQHF
TRBJ1-4 | NA | NA | TRBV15 | TGTGCCACCAGCAGACCAACAGGAGGGCCTAATGAAAAACTGTTTTTT | CATSRPTGGPNEKLFF
TRBJ2-2 | NA | NA | TRBV18 | TGTGCCAGCTCACCACGTCAGGGGATGAACACCGGGGAGCTGTTTTTT | CASSPRQGMNTGELFF
TRBJ2-1 | once | TRBD1 | TRBV28 | TGTGCCAGCGTAATACGCGGACAGGGGGCGCGTAATGAGCAGTTCTTC | CASVIRGQGARNEQFF
TRBJ1-4 | NA | TRBD1 | TRBV7-9 | TGTGCCAGCAGCTCCCGGGACAGGGGATTCGGGGAAAAACTGTTTTTT | CASSSRDRGFGEKLFF
TRBJ2-7 | NA | NA | TRBV25-1 | TGTGCCAGCAGTGGACAGGATTATAGCGAGCAGTACTTC | CASSGQDYSEQYF
TRBJ2-5 | NA | NA | TRBV7-9 | TGTGCCAGCGACCATTTGGCCAGGGGAGAGACCCAGTACTTC | CASDHLARGETQYF
TRBJ1-1 | NA | NA | TRBV2 | TGTGCCACCCAGTCCCCCAGGGGCCCGAACACTGAAGCTTTCTTT | CATQSPRGPNTEAFF
TRBJ2-5 | NA | NA | TRBV10-1 | TGCGCCAGCAGTGAGGAACAGCTTCAAGAGACCCAGTACTTC | CASSEEQLQETQYF
TRBJ1-4 | NA | TRBD1 | TRBV29-1 | TGCAGCGCAGGACAGGGAGATGAAAAACTGTTTTTT | CSAGQGDEKLFF
TRBJ1-5 | NA | NA | TRBV6-8 | TGTGCCAGCAACTCCGTGGGGGGGGAGAGACAGCCCCAGCATTTT | CASNSVGGERQPQHF
TRBJ1-5 | NA | TRBD1 | TRBV5-8 | TGTGCCAGCAGCTTGGGGGACAGAGGGGATCAGCCCCAGCATTTT | CASSLGDRGDQPQHF
TRBJ1-5 | NA | TRBD1 | TRBV28 | TGTGCCAGCAGTCCGCCAGGGGGCTCTCAGCCCCAGCATTTT | CASSPPGGSQPQHF
TRBJ1-1 | NA | NA | TRBV28 | TGTGCCAGCAGCCCGGGGGGGCCGAACACTGAAGCTTTCTTT | CASSPGGPNTEAFF
TRBJ2-3 | NA | NA | TRBV9 | TGTGCCAGCAGCGTAGGGGCGGCGGGGAGCACAGATACGCAGTATTTT | CASSVGAAGSTDTQYF
TRBJ1-1 | NA | TRBD1 | TRBV28 | TGTGCCAGCCGATGGACAGGTAACACTGAAGCTTTCTTT | CASRWTGNTEAFF